The source of this T cell receptor beta chain is a study of OX40 agonist ivuxolimab in advanced cancers. This clone was counted between two and nine times. The ends lost 2 bases at V and 6 bases at J; junction bases unmatched: 11. The CDR3 has 16 amino acids. Germline CDR1 MDHEN, CDR2 SYDVKM. Sequencing was performed with immunoSEQ multiplex PCR; in TCRdb, only in-frame clones are kept and a portion is missing. The sample has 95,000 to 150,000 clones, just under 95% seen once. The TCR originated in an adult with an advanced solid tumor such as melanoma, head and neck, liver or kidney cancer. The rearrangement links TRBV28 to TRBJ1-1; 8 bases map to TRBD1. The sample in question was CD4+ or CD8+ T cells sorted from blood, obtained in a trial of the OX40 agonist ivuxolimab. CDR3 loop: CASSLPTLLRGPEAFF. In nucleotides, the CDR3 is TGTGCCAGCAGTTTACCCACCCTACTCAGGGGGCCTGAAGCTTTCTTT.